Listed here are 2 T cell receptor beta chains from one sample, sequenced in a study of shared clonotypes between healthy human individuals (dated by TCRdb to about 2020). Libraries were built with the immunoSEQ multiplex PCR assay. The immuneACCESS repertoire file appears here via TCRdb, limited to in-frame rearrangements. These files lack a portion of the clones; in checked studies, under half of the deficit traces to unresolved V genes, and the cause of the others is not known. The sample table contains around 2,000,000 clones; only one count was recorded for about 94% of them. Around 1.1% of the sample is held by the ten biggest clonotypes. CD8 naive samples were CD45RO-negative cells positively selected for CCR7, giving a CD45RA+CCR7+ population that excluded TemRA cells. The specimen was naive CD8+ T cells sorted from blood. The sample's cell subset or site, from its label and the paper: CD45RA+CCR7+. Every receptor here comes from a man between 18 and 29 years old in good health.

This chain uses TRBV7-8 with TRBJ2-7, with D possibly TRBD1 on 6 matching bases. Trimming removed 1 base at V and 5 bases at J, with 12 bases between. Germline assignment: CDR1 SGHVS and CDR2 FQNEAQ. The CDR3 extends over 14 amino acids. In nucleotides, the CDR3 is TGTGCCAGCAGCTTAGAGACAGCAGGGGACGAGCAGTACTTC. This sequence encodes CASSLETAGDEQYF.

The rearrangement joins TRBV7-3 to TRBJ2-3; the match to TRBD2 covers 7 bases. This CDR3 region has 17 residues. The V segment lost 5 bases and the J segment 0 bases; nucleotides outside the gene matches: 11. Germline V lookup: CDR1 SGHTA, CDR2 FQGTGA. CDR3 nucleotides: TGTGCCAGCAGCCCCAGGGAGGGGCGGGATAGCACAGATACGCAGTATTTT. This translates into CASSPREGRDSTDTQYF.